Listed below are T cell receptor beta chains from one sample, sequenced in a study of memory CD4+ T cells and cytomegalovirus serostatus. Assay: immunoSEQ multiplex PCR; the TCRdb copy retains only in-frame clones and omits some. This sample has roughly 84,000 clones, with more than 70% found just once. The sample consisted of memory CD4+ T cells from blood. The source of these receptors is an adult in good health and CMV-seronegative. Each CDR3 is given with its conserved first and last residue. A D gene is named only where the DNA matches it firmly. The size entry is marked missing in some rows and otherwise reads once, few, many or a size class.

size	V	J	D	DNA	CDR3
once	TRBV11-1	TRBJ2-3	-	TGTGCCAGCAGCTTCCCTGGGGTTCAGAGGACGCAGTATTTT	CASSFPGVQRTQYF
-	TRBV7-2	TRBJ2-7	-	TGTGCCAGCAGCTTAGGTGGGTTAACCTCCTACGAGCAGTACTTC	CASSLGGLTSYEQYF
-	TRBV10-1	TRBJ2-1	TRBD2	TGCGCCAGCAGCGGGAGGGGCACACTAGCGGGGGGTCAACCTCCCTTCTACAATGAGCAGTTCTTC	CASSGRGTLAGGQPPFYNEQFF
few	TRBV6-5	TRBJ1-5	TRBD1	TGTGCCAGCAGTTACGGACAGGAGCAGCCCCAGCATTTT	CASSYGQEQPQHF
-	TRBV9	TRBJ2-2	-	TGTGCCAGCAGCCCCCCAGGGGCGCCCGGGGAGCTGTTTTTT	CASSPPGAPGELFF
-	TRBV18	TRBJ1-1	-	TGTGCCAGCTCAGGTTTCAGTCAGGAAAAAGCTTTCTTT	CASSGFSQEKAFF
-	TRBV7-9	TRBJ1-1	-	TGTGCCAGCTCCTTGTCGGGTCGGTTTGGGGCTTTCTTT	CASSLSGRFGAFF
-	TRBV28	TRBJ2-7	TRBD1	TGTGCCAGCAGTTTATTTGGGACAGGTGATTACGAGCAGTACTTC	CASSLFGTGDYEQYF
-	TRBV5-1	TRBJ2-7	TRBD1	TGCGCCAGCAGCTCTACAGGGGCGTCTTACGAGCAGTACTTC	CASSSTGASYEQYF
-	TRBV6-6	TRBJ2-7	TRBD1	TGTGCCAGCAGCCCAGCAACGACAGGGGGCGGATACGAGCAGTACTTC	CASSPATTGGGYEQYF
-	TRBV18	TRBJ2-3	TRBD1	TGTGCCAGCTCAGATGGACAGGGGGCACTTTATACGCAGTATTTT	CASSDGQGALYTQYF
-	TRBV18	TRBJ1-5	-	TGTGCCAGCTCACCTGTCACAGGGAGGAGTGGGCAGCCCCAGCATTTT	CASSPVTGRSGQPQHF
-	TRBV15	TRBJ2-1	TRBD2	TGTGCCACCAGCAGAGGTGGGACTAGCGGGAGAAATGAGCAGTTCTTC	CATSRGGTSGRNEQFF
-	TRBV18	TRBJ2-7	-	TGTGCCAGCTCACTTCCCGGGCAGGGGTCATCCCACTCCTACGAGCAGTACTTC	CASSLPGQGSSHSYEQYF
-	TRBV19	TRBJ2-7	TRBD1	TGTGCCAGTAGTATCCGGGACAGGGTCGCCGAGCAGTACTTC	CASSIRDRVAEQYF
-	TRBV6-5	TRBJ1-2	-	TGTGCCAGCAGTTATGGTCCAGGGCATGGCTACACCTTC	CASSYGPGHGYTF
-	TRBV5-1	TRBJ1-2	TRBD1	TGCGCCAGCAGCCCGGGACAGGGGACGGTGGGTGGCTACACCTTC	CASSPGQGTVGGYTF
-	TRBV7-3	TRBJ2-2	TRBD2	TGTGCTTCGAGCGGGGCGAACACCGGGGAGCTGTTTTTT	CASSGANTGELFF
-	TRBV7-8	TRBJ1-2	TRBD1	TGTGCCAGCAGCTTAGCGGCAGGGGGCGATGGCTACACCTTC	CASSLAAGGDGYTF
-	TRBV4-3	TRBJ1-2	-	TGCGCCAGCAGCCAAGCGGGACCCCTATATGGCTACACCTTC	CASSQAGPLYGYTF
-	TRBV10-3	TRBJ1-2	-	TGTGCCATCAGTGTCTATGCAGGGGATTATGGCTACACCTTC	CAISVYAGDYGYTF
-	TRBV7-9	TRBJ1-3	-	TGTGCCAGCAGTTCTAACCTCTCTGGAAACACCATATATTTT	CASSSNLSGNTIYF
-	TRBV7-2	TRBJ2-1	TRBD2	TGTGCCAGCAGCGCGAGGGAAGCGGGGGGCTTGGCCTACAATGAGCAGTTCTTC	CASSAREAGGLAYNEQFF
few	TRBV11-1	TRBJ1-1	-	TGTGCCAGCAGCTTCTCCCGGAACACTGAAGCTTTCTTT	CASSFSRNTEAFF
-	TRBV5-4	TRBJ1-6	-	TGTGCCAGCAGCTATGAAAACAGGGCTATGGGGGATTCACCCCTCCACTTT	CASSYENRAMGDSPLHF
-	TRBV9	TRBJ1-1	-	TGTGCCAGCAGCGTATCCCCAGACACTGAAGCTTTCTTT	CASSVSPDTEAFF
-	TRBV2	TRBJ2-3	-	TGTGCCAGCAGCCAGACTGGCACAGATACGCAGTATTTT	CASSQTGTDTQYF